Below, one T cell receptor (beta chain) is given with its context. The data originate from a study of cytomegalovirus exposure and HLA in healthy donors. The primer mix had 60 Vbeta and 13 Jbeta primers. Profiling relied on immunoSEQ multiplex PCR, and the TCRdb table lists in-frame clones only, not all of them. The sample contains just over 200,000 clones, roughly four fifths of which appear only once. The V segment lost 3 bases and the J segment 8 bases; nucleotides outside the gene matches: 15. The CDR3 length is 19 residues. From germline, CDR1 is LNHDA and CDR2 SQIVND (reference sequence). Sequencing was done on a sample of PBMCs. This receptor was identified in a woman in her thirties or forties in good health and CMV-seronegative. This chain joins TRBV19 and TRBJ2-4, with 14 bases fitting TRBD2. Written as DNA, the CDR3 is TGTGCCAGTAGTATCTTGACGGGGACTAGCGGGAGTTTTAAGGACATTCAGTACTTC. Encoded protein: CASSILTGTSGSFKDIQYF.